This record looks at one T cell receptor beta chain sequence and its context. Survey-level immunoSEQ sequencing profiled the TCR beta repertoire. Sequenced by immunoSEQ multiplex PCR; TCRdb stores in-frame clones only, minus some. The sample holds about 50,000 clones, 80% to 95% seen once. Sequencing used PBMCs. This TCR came from a man aged 35 to 55 with rheumatoid arthritis.

The CDR3 DNA reads TGCGCCAGCAGCTGGGGACGAGGAGGAGAGACCCAGTACTTC. This gives the protein CASSWGRGGETQYF. The chain uses TRBV5-1 and TRBJ2-5; D may correspond to TRBD1 or TRBD2 (5 bases each). Germline V lookup: CDR1 SGHRS, CDR2 YFSETQ. V shed 3 bases and J shed 4 bases, with 13 bases lying between them. This CDR3 is built from 14 residues.